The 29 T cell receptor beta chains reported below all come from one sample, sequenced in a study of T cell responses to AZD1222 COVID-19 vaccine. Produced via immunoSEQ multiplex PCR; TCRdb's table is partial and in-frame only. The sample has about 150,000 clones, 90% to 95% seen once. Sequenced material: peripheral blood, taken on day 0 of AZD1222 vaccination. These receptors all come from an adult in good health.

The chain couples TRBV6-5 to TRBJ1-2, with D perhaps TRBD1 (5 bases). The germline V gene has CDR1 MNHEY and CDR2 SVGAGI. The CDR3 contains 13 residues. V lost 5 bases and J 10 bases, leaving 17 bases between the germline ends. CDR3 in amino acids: CASSKGTAAVYTF. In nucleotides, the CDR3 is TGTGCCAGCAGTAAGGGGACGGCGGCGGTCTACACCTTC.

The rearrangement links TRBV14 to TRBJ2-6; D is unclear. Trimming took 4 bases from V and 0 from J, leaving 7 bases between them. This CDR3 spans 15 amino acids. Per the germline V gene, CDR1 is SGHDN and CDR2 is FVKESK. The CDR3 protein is CASSRMFSGANVLTF. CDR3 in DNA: TGTGCCAGCAGCCGAATGTTCTCTGGGGCCAACGTCCTGACTTTC.

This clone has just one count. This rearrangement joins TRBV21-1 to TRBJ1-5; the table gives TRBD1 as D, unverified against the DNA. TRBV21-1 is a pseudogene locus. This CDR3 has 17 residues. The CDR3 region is CASSKEHRGASNQPQHF. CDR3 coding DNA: TGTGCCAGCAGCAAAGAGCACAGGGGTGCGAGCAATCAGCCCCAGCATTTT.

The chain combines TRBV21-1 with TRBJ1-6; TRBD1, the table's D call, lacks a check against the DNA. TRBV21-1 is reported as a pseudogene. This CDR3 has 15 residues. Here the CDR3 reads CASNQPGSYNSPLHF. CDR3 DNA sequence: TGTGCCAGCAACCAGCCAGGCTCCTATAATTCACCCCTCCACTTT.

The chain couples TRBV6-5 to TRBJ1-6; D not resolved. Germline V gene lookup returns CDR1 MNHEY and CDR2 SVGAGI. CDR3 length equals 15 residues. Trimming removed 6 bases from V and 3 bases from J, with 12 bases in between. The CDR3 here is CASRRVGNYNSPLHF. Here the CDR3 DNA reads TGTGCCAGCAGAAGGGTGGGAAACTATAATTCACCCCTCCACTTT.

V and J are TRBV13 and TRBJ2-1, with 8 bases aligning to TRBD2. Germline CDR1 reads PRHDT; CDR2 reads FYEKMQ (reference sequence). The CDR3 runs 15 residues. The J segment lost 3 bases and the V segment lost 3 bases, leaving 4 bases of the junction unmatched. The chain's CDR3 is CASSFERGNYNEQFF. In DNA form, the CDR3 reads TGTGCCAGCAGCTTCGAGCGGGGGAACTACAATGAGCAGTTCTTC.

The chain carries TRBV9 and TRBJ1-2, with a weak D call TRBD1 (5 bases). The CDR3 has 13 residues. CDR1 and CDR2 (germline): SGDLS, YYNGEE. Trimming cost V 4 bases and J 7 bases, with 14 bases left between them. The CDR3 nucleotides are TGTGCCAGCAGCCCCAGGACAAGTGCTGGCTACACCTTC. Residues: CASSPRTSAGYTF.

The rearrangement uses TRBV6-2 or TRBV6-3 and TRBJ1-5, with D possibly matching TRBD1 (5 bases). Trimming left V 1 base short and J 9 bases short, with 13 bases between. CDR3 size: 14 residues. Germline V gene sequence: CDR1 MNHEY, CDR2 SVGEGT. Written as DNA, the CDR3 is TGTGCCAGCAGTTACTTGGCTGCGGGGGGGCCCCAGCATTTT. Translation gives CASSYLAAGGPQHF.

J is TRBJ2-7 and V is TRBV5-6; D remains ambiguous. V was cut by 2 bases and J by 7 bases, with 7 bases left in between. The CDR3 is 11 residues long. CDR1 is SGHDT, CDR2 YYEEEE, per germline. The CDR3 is CASSFRREQYF. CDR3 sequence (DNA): TGTGCCAGCAGCTTCAGGAGAGAGCAGTACTTC. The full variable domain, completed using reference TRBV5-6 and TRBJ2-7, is DAGVTQSPTHLIKTRGQQVTLRCSPKSGHDTVSWYQQALGQGPQFIFQYYEEEERQRGNFPDRFSGHQFPNYSSELNVNALLLGDSALYLCASSFRREQYFGPGTRLTVT.

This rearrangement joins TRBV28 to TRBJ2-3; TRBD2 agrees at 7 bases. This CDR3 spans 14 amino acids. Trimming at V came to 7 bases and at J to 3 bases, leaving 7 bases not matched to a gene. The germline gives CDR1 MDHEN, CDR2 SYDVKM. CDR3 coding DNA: TGTGCCAGCACTCTAGGCGGGAGAACAGATACGCAGTATTTT. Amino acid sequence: CASTLGGRTDTQYF.

CDR3 sequence (DNA): TGTGCCAGCAGTCTCCATTTATACTATGGCTACACCTTC. Translated: CASSLHLYYGYTF. The chain employs TRBV27 and TRBJ1-2; D unresolved. V lost 5 bases to trimming and J lost 3 bases, with 10 bases between them. The CDR3 is 13 amino acids. Germline assignment: CDR1 MNHEY and CDR2 SMNVEV (reference sequence).

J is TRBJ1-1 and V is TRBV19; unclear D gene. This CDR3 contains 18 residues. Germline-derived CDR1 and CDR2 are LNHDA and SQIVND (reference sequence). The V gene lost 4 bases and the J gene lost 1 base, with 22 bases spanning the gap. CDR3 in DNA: TGTGCCAGTAGTACCAAACGGGTCGGGGTTAGGGAGAACACTGAAGCTTTCTTT. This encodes CASSTKRVGVRENTEAFF.

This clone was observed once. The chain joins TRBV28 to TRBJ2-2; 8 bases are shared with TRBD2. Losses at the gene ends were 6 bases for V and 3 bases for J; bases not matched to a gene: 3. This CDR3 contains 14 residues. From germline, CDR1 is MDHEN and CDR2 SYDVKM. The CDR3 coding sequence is TGTGCCAGCAGCCCCGGGGGGGACACCGGGGAGCTGTTTTTT. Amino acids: CASSPGGDTGELFF. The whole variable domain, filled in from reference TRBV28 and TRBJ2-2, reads DVKVTQSSRYLVKRTGEKVFLECVQDMDHENMFWYRQDPGLGLRLIYFSYDVKMKEKGDIPEGYSVSREKKERFSLILESASTNQTSMYLCASSPGGDTGELFFGEGSRLTVL.

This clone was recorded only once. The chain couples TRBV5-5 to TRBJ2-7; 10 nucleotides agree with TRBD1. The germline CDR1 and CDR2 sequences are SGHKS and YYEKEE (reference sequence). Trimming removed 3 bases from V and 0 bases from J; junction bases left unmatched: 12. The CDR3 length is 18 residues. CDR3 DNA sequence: TGTGCCAGCAGCTGGCGCGGGACAGGGGATGCGGGCTCCTACGAGCAGTACTTC. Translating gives CASSWRGTGDAGSYEQYF.

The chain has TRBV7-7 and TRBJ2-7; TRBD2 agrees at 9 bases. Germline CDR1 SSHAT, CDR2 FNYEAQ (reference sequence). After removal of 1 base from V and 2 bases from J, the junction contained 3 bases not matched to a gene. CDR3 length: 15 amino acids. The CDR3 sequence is CASSLGAGGTYEQYF. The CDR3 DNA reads TGTGCCAGCAGCTTAGGGGCGGGAGGGACCTACGAGCAGTACTTC.

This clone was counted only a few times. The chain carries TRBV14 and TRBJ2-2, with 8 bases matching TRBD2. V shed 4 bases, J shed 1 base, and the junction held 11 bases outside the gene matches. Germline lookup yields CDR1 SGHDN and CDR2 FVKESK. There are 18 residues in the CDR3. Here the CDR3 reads CASSPKWLAGLNTGELFF. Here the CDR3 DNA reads TGTGCCAGCAGCCCAAAATGGCTAGCGGGTCTGAACACCGGGGAGCTGTTTTTT.

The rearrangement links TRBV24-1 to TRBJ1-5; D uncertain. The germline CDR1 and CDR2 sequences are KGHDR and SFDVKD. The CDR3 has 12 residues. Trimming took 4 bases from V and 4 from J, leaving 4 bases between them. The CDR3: CATSDSNQPQHF. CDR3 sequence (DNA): TGTGCCACCAGTGACAGTAATCAGCCCCAGCATTTT.

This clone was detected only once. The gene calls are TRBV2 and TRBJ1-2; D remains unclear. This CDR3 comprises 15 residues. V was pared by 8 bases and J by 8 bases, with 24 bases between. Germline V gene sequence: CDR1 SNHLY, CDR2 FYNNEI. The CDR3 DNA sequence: TGTGCCAGCCACGTACCTCTCGGGGTGTTAGGGGGCTACACCTTC. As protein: CASHVPLGVLGGYTF.

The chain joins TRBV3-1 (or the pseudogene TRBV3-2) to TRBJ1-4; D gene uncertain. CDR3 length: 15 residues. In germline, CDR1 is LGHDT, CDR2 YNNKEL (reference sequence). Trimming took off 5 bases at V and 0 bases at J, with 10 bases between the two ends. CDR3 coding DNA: TGTGCCAGCAGCTCAACAGATGCAACTAATGAAAAACTGTTTTTT. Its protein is CASSSTDATNEKLFF.

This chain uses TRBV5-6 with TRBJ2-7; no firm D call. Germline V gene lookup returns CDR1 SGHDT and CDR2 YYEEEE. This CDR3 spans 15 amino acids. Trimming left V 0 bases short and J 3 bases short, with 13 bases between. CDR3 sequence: CASSLGRQTHYEQYF. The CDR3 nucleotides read TGTGCCAGCAGCTTGGGTAGGCAGACCCACTACGAGCAGTACTTC. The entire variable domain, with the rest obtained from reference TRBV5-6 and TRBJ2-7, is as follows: DAGVTQSPTHLIKTRGQQVTLRCSPKSGHDTVSWYQQALGQGPQFIFQYYEEEERQRGNFPDRFSGHQFPNYSSELNVNALLLGDSALYLCASSLGRQTHYEQYFGPGTRLTVT.

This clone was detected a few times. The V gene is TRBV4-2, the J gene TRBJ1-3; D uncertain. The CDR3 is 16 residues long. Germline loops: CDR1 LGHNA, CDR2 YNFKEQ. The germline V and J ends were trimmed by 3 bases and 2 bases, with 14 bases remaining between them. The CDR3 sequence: CASSQVYSATGNTIYF. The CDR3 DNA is TGTGCCAGCAGCCAGGTTTACAGTGCGACTGGAAACACCATATATTTT.

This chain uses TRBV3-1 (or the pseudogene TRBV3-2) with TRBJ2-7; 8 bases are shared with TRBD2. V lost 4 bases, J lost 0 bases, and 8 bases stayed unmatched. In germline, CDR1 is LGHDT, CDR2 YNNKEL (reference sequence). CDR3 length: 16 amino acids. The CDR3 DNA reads TGTGCCAGCAGCCTCCTTAGCGGGGTGAGCTCCTACGAGCAGTACTTC. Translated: CASSLLSGVSSYEQYF.

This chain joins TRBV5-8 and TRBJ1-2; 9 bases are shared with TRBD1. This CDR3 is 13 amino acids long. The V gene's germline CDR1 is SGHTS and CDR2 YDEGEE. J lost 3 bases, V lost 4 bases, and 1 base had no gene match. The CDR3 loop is CASSRDRDYGYTF. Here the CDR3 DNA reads TGTGCCAGCAGCCGGGACAGGGACTATGGCTACACCTTC.

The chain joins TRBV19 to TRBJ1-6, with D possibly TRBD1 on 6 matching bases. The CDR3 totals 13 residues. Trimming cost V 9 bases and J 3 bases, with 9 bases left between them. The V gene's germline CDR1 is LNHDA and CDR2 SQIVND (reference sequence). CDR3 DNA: TGTGCCAGCGGACAGCTCTATAATTCACCCCTCCACTTT. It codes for CASGQLYNSPLHF.

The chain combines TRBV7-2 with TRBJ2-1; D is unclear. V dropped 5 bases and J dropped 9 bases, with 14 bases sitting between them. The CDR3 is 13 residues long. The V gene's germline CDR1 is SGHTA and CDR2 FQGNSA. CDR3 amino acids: CASSPALLGEQFF. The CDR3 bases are TGTGCCAGCAGCCCGGCCCTATTGGGTGAGCAGTTCTTC.

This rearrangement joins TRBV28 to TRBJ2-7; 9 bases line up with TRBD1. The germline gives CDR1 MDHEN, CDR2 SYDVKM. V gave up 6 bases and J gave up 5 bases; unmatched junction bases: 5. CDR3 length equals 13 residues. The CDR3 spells CASRRDRANEQYF. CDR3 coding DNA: TGTGCCAGCAGAAGGGACAGGGCGAACGAGCAGTACTTC.

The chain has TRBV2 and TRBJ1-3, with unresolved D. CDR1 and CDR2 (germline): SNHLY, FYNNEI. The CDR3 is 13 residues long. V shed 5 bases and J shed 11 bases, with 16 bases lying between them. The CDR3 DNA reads TGTGCCAGCAGTCCGGACGGTTATCTCTCCATATATTTT. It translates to CASSPDGYLSIYF.

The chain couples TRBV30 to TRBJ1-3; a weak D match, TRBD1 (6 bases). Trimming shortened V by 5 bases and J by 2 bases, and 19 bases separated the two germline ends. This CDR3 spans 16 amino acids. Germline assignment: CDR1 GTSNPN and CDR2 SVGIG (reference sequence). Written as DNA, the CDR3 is TGTGCCTGGTCGCCCCGGGACATTATCGCTGGAAACACCATATATTTT. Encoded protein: CAWSPRDIIAGNTIYF.

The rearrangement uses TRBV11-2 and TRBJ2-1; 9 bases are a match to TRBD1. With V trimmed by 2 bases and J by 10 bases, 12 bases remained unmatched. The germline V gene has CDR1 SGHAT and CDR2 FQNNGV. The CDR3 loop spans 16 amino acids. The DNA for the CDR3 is TGTGCCAGCAGCTTAACCAGGGACAGGGTCCGTGGGGAGCAGTTCTTC. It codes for CASSLTRDRVRGEQFF.